This TCR beta chain was identified in a study of Ad26.COV2.S vaccination and SARS-CoV-2 variants. Regarding the study as a whole: Placebo recipients had lower spike-specific TCR breadth than vaccine recipients. With respect to non-spike TCR breadth, vaccine and placebo recipients were similar. In TCR breadth and depth analyses, total T cell responses may have been underestimated. Reportedly, spike-specific CD8+ and CD4+ T cell responses achieved substantial breadth once vaccination had taken place.

This clone was seen only a few times. Its target is not known. Assay: immunoSEQ multiplex PCR; the TCRdb copy retains only in-frame clones and omits some. This table has about 94,000 clones, 82% appearing once. CDR3 length: 13 residues. Trimming shortened V by 6 bases and J by 8 bases, and 16 bases separated the two germline ends. CDR1 and CDR2 from the germline V gene are SGHTA and FQGNSA. The source material was peripheral blood, sampled after recovery from COVID-19. The receptor's source is a human donor who had recovered from COVID-19. The rearrangement joins TRBV7-2 to TRBJ1-2; tentatively, D is TRBD1 (5 bases). The CDR3, as DNA: TGTGCCAGCAGACTGGGGGAGGGTTACGGCTACACCTTC. Its protein product is CASRLGEGYGYTF. The full variable domain, its missing parts supplied by reference TRBV7-2 and TRBJ1-2, is GAGVSQSPSNKVTEKGKDVELRCDPISGHTALYWYRQSLGQGLEFLIYFQGNSAPDKSGLPSDRFSAERTGGSVSTLTIQRTQQEDSAVYLCASRLGEGYGYTFGSGTRLTVV.